These 15 T cell receptor beta chains share one sample of origin, sequenced in a study of blood T cell repertoires in COVID-19. TCRdb keeps only in-frame clones here, not all; method: immunoSEQ multiplex PCR. The sample contains fewer than 75,000 clones, nearly 80% of which appear only once. Sequencing input: peripheral blood. The receptors stem from a woman aged 55-70 years with acute or convalescent COVID-19.

The sample holds a few counts of this clone. V usage is TRBV6-4 and J usage is TRBJ1-1; 7 nucleotides line up with TRBD1. V shed 5 bases, J shed 1 base, and the junction held 1 base outside the gene matches. The CDR3 consists of 13 residues. CDR1 and CDR2 (germline): MRHNA, SNTAGT. This chain's CDR3 is CASSTGANTEAFF. In DNA form, the CDR3 reads TGTGCCAGCAGTACAGGGGCGAACACTGAAGCTTTCTTT.

V usage is TRBV6-2 or TRBV6-3 and J usage is TRBJ2-7, with 9 bases that match TRBD1. The CDR3 length is 14 residues. Losses at the gene ends were 3 bases for V and 3 bases for J; bases not matched to a gene: 3. The V gene's germline CDR1 is MNHEY and CDR2 SVGEGT. The CDR3 reads CASSYTGGFYEQYF. The DNA for the CDR3 is TGTGCCAGCAGTTATACAGGGGGCTTCTACGAGCAGTACTTC.

This chain links TRBV25-1 with TRBJ2-7; TRBD2 agrees at 9 bases. The V gene end was trimmed by 5 bases and the J gene end by 2 bases; junction bases not matched to a gene: 13. The CDR3 has 17 residues. The germline CDR1 and CDR2 sequences are MGHDK and SYGVNS. The CDR3 coding sequence is TGTGCCAGCAGTCCTTTACCCCGGACTAGCGAGGCCTACGAGCAGTACTTC. Its protein product is CASSPLPRTSEAYEQYF.

V gene TRBV11-2 combines with J gene TRBJ1-6; D might be TRBD1 (6 bases). The germline V and J ends were trimmed by 3 bases and 10 bases, with 19 bases remaining between them. This CDR3 comprises 16 residues. CDR1 is SGHAT, CDR2 FQNNGV, per germline. The CDR3, as DNA: TGTGCCAGCAGCTTGGGCAGGGGAAGAGGACGGTCACCCCTCCACTTT. Protein sequence: CASSLGRGRGRSPLHF.

This clone was seen only once. CDR3 nucleotides: TGTGCCAGCAGCTTTTCCCAGGGGTCCTACGAGCAGTACTTC. This codes for CASSFSQGSYEQYF. This sequence joins TRBV11-1 and TRBJ2-7, with a tentative D call TRBD1 (6 bases). V shed 3 bases and J shed 1 base, with 10 bases lying between them. The CDR3 runs to 14 residues. Germline V gene data show CDR1 as SGHAT and CDR2 as FQDESV (reference sequence).

The chain employs TRBV28 and TRBJ1-2, with 9 bases fitting TRBD1. The V segment lost 6 bases and the J segment 4 bases; nucleotides outside the gene matches: 6. Germline V gives CDR1 MDHEN, CDR2 SYDVKM. The CDR3 runs 14 residues. The CDR3: CASRGQGPTYGYTF. CDR3 nucleotides: TGTGCCAGCAGAGGACAGGGGCCCACCTATGGCTACACCTTC.

This chain connects TRBV19 to TRBJ1-1; TRBD1 is a possible D gene (6 bases). V lost 7 bases and J lost 3, with 15 bases in between. The germline CDR1 and CDR2 sequences are LNHDA and SQIVND (reference sequence). This CDR3 has 14 amino acids. The CDR3 sequence is CASKGGPRDTEAFF. CDR3 DNA: TGTGCCAGTAAGGGGGGGCCGAGGGACACTGAAGCTTTCTTT.

J is TRBJ1-2 and V is TRBV14; 9 nucleotides line up with TRBD1. There are 12 residues in the CDR3. The ends lost 4 bases at V and 7 bases at J; junction bases unmatched: 1. CDR1 SGHDN and CDR2 FVKESK come from the germline V gene. In DNA, the CDR3 is TGTGCCAGCAGCCGACAGGGGGGTGGCTACACCTTC. Encoded protein: CASSRQGGGYTF.

The chain is built from TRBV6-1 and TRBJ2-6, with D tentatively TRBD1 (6 bases). The germline CDR1 and CDR2 sequences are MNHNS and SASEGT. V was trimmed by 2 bases and J by 1 base, leaving 15 bases between them. This CDR3 region has 18 residues. The DNA for the CDR3 is TGTGCCAGCAGTGAACTGAACAGGGAGTCTTCTGGGGCCAACGTCCTGACTTTC. Its protein is CASSELNRESSGANVLTF.

This chain links TRBV12-3 or TRBV12-4 with TRBJ2-7; a weak D match, TRBD2 (6 bases). V lost 3 bases and J lost 7, with 13 bases in between. This CDR3 has 13 amino acids. CDR3: CASSLAGPGEQYF. CDR3 in DNA: TGTGCCAGCAGTTTGGCGGGGCCAGGGGAGCAGTACTTC.

The chain joins TRBV19 to TRBJ2-1, with 9 bases aligning to TRBD2. V trimming: 4 bases; J trimming: 8 bases; junction bases outside the gene matches: 6. Germline V lookup: CDR1 LNHDA, CDR2 SQIVND (reference sequence). This CDR3 is built from 14 residues. Here the CDR3 reads CASSTQRGAYEQFF. In DNA form, the CDR3 reads TGTGCCAGTAGTACCCAGCGGGGGGCGTATGAGCAGTTCTTC.

This clone was seen once. The chain couples TRBV10-3 to TRBJ1-4; tentatively, D is TRBD1 (5 bases). V was clipped by 2 bases and J by 4 bases, with 8 bases between them. The CDR3 extends over 14 amino acids. Germline V gives CDR1 ENHRY, CDR2 SYGVKD. This CDR3 is CAISEAGVNEKLFF. DNA of the CDR3: TGTGCCATCAGTGAGGCGGGGGTTAATGAAAAACTGTTTTTT.

The chain has TRBV29-1 and TRBJ1-4; D unresolved. CDR1 SQVTM and CDR2 ANQGSEA come from the germline V gene. The CDR3 contains 12 residues. Trimming stripped 4 bases from V and 4 bases from J, with 7 bases between. The CDR3 bases are TGCAGCGTTGGGGAGGGTAATGAAAAACTGTTTTTT. It is translated as CSVGEGNEKLFF.

The J gene is TRBJ2-1, the V gene TRBV7-9, with 12 positions matching TRBD2. Trimming cost V 5 bases and J 12 bases; bases outside gene matches: 11. Germline loops: CDR1 SEHNR, CDR2 FQNEAQ (reference sequence). The CDR3 has 15 amino acids. The CDR3 DNA is TGTGCCAGCAGCGTAACTAGCGGGGGGACCCCGGGGCAGTTCTTC. Encoded protein: CASSVTSGGTPGQFF.

The J gene is TRBJ1-6, the V gene TRBV6-5; D unresolved. The CDR3 has 13 amino acids. V lost 3 bases to trimming and J lost 5 bases, with 5 bases between them. In germline, CDR1 is MNHEY, CDR2 SVGAGI. The chain's CDR3 is CASSYRDNSPLHF. In DNA form, the CDR3 reads TGTGCCAGCAGTTATAGAGATAATTCACCCCTCCACTTT.